This T cell receptor beta chain is from a study of blood T cell repertoires in COVID-19. Background on the study: Italy, Spain and the United States were the sources of the convalescent and acute COVID-19 samples. PBMCs, B-cell-depleted T cells, or T cells were the source of the cDNA or gDNA that made up the material.

There are 15 residues in the CDR3. With 2 bases removed from V and 4 bases from J, the gap between germline ends came to 14 bases. Germline lookup yields CDR1 SGHTA and CDR2 FQGNSA. Original processing methods: By means of reference gene primer amplification, nucleated cell counts were estimated. Produced via immunoSEQ multiplex PCR; TCRdb's table is partial and in-frame only. V, J and clone size are taken as reported in that table, and D and trimming were inferred from the DNA itself. The table has approximately 70,000 clones, around 80% seen once. This chain joins TRBV7-2 and TRBJ1-1; the D gene is possibly TRBD1 (6 bases). Sequenced: peripheral blood. This TCR derives from a woman of 80 years or more with acute or convalescent COVID-19. CDR3 DNA sequence: TGTGCCAGCAGCTTAACAGGCACAGGGACCACTGAAGCTTTCTTT. Translation: CASSLTGTGTTEAFF.